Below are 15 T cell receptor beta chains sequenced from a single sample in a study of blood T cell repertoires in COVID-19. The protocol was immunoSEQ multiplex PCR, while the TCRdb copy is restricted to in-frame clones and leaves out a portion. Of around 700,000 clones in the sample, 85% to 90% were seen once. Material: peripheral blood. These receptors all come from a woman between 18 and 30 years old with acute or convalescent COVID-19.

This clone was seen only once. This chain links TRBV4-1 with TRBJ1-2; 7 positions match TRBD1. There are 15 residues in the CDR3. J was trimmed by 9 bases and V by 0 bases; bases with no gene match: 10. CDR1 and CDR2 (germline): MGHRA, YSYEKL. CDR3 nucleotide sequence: TGCGCCAGCAGCCAAGAGCAGGGGGGAGAAGTTAGCTACACCTTC. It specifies CASSQEQGGEVSYTF.

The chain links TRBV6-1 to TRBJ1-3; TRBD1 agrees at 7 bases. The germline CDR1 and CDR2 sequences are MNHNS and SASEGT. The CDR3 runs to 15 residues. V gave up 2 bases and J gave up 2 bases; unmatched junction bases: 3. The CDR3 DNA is TGTGCCAGCAGTGAAATGGGGACAGCTGGAAACACCATATATTTT. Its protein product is CASSEMGTAGNTIYF.

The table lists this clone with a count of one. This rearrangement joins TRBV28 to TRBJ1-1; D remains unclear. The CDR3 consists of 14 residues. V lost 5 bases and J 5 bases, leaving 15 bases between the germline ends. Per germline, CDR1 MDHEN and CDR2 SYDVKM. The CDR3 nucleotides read TGTGCCAGCAGTCCGGTCGATGAGGGAACTGAAGCTTTCTTT. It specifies CASSPVDEGTEAFF.

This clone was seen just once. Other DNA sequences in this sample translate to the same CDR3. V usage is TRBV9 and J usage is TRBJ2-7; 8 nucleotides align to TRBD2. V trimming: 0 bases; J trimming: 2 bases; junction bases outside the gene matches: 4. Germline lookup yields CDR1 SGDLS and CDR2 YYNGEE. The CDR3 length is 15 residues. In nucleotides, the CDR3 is TGTGCCAGCAGCGTAGCGGGTAGCGGGGCCTACGAGCAGTACTTC. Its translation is CASSVAGSGAYEQYF.

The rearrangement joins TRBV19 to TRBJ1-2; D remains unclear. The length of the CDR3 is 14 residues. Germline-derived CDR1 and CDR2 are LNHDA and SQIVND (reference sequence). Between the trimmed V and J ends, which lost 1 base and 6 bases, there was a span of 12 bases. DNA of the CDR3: TGTGCCAGTAGTATAGGGCAGGAATGGGATGGCTACACCTTC. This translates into CASSIGQEWDGYTF.

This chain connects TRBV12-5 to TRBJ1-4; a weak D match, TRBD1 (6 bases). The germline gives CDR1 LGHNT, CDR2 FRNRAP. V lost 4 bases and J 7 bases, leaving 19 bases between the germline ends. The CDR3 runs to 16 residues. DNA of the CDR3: TGTGCTAGTGGTTGGGGGCTAGCCCGGCCGGGTGAAAAACTGTTTTTT. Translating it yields CASGWGLARPGEKLFF.

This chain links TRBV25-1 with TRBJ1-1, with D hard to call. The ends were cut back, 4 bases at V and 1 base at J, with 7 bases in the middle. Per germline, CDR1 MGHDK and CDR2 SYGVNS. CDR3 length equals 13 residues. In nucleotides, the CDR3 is TGTGCCAGCAGTGGACTCACGAACACTGAAGCTTTCTTT. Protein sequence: CASSGLTNTEAFF.

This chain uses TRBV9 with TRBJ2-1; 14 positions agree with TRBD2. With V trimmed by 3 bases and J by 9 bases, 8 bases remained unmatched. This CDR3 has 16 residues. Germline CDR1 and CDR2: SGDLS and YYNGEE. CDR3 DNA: TGTGCCAGCAGCGCCCGGACTAGCGGGGGGCGGGGTGAGCAGTTCTTC. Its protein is CASSARTSGGRGEQFF.

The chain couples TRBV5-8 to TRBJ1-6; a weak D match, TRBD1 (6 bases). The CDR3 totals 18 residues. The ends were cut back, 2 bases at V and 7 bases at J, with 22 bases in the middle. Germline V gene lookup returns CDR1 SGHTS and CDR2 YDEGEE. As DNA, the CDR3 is TGTGCCAGCAGCTTTCGTCGGACAGAGCTAATAAGGAATTCACCCCTCCACTTT. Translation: CASSFRRTELIRNSPLHF. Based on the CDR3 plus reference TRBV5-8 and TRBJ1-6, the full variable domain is EAGVTQSPTHLIKTRGQQATLRCSPISGHTSVYWYQQALGLGLQFLLWYDEGEERNRGNFPPRFSGRQFPNYSSELNVNALELEDSALYLCASSFRRTELIRNSPLHFGNGTRLTVT.

The CDR3 coding sequence is TGTGCCAGCAGCCAAGATCTATACGGACAGGGAGAAGAGACCCAGTACTTC. It translates to CASSQDLYGQGEETQYF. V usage is TRBV3-1 (or the pseudogene TRBV3-2) and J usage is TRBJ2-5; 8 bases are shared with TRBD1. Per germline, CDR1 LGHDT and CDR2 YNNKEL (reference sequence). The ends lost 0 bases at V and 3 bases at J; junction bases unmatched: 9. The CDR3 runs to 17 residues.

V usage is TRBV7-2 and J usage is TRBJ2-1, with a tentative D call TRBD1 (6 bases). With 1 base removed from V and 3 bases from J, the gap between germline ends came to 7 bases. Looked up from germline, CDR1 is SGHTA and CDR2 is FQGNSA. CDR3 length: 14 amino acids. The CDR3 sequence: CASSLVRGYNEQFF. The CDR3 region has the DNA TGTGCCAGCAGCTTAGTCAGGGGCTACAATGAGCAGTTCTTC. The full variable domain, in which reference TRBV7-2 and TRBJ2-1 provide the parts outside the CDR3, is GAGVSQSPSNKVTEKGKDVELRCDPISGHTALYWYRQSLGQGLEFLIYFQGNSAPDKSGLPSDRFSAERTGGSVSTLTIQRTQQEDSAVYLCASSLVRGYNEQFFGPGTRLTVL.

In nucleotides, the CDR3 is TGTGCCAGCGGAGAGAACACCGGGGAGCTGTTTTTT. Its protein product is CASGENTGELFF. This sequence joins TRBV5-4 and TRBJ2-2, with D uncertain. V dropped 7 bases and J dropped 1 base, with 5 bases sitting between them. Germline V gene data show CDR1 as SGHNT and CDR2 as YYREEE (reference sequence). The CDR3 length is 12 residues.

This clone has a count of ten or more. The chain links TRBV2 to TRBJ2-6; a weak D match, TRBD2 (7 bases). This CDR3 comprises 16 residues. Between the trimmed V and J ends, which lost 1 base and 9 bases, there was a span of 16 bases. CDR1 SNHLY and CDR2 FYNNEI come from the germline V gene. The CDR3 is CASSEVLGGDVNVLTF. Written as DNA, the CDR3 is TGTGCCAGCAGTGAAGTATTAGGGGGGGATGTCAACGTCCTGACTTTC.

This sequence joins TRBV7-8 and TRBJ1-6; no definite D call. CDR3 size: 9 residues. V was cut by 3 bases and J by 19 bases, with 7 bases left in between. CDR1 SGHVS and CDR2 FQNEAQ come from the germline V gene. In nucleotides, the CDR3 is TGTGCCAGCAGCTTTACAGATCACTTT. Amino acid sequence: CASSFTDHF.

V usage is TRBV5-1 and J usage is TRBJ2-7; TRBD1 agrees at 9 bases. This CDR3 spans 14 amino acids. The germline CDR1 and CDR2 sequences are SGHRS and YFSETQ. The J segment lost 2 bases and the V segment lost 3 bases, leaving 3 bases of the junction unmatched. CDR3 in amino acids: CASSWDRVTYEQYF. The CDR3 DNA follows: TGCGCCAGCAGCTGGGACAGGGTAACCTACGAGCAGTACTTC. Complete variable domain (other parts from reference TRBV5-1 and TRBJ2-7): KAGVTQTPRYLIKTRGQQVTLSCSPISGHRSVSWYQQTPGQGLQFLFEYFSETQRNKGNFPGRFSGRQFSNSRSEMNVSTLELGDSALYLCASSWDRVTYEQYFGPGTRLTVT.